Listed below are T cell receptor beta chains from one sample, sequenced in a study of CD4 T cell repertoires in COVID-19. Measured with immunoSEQ multiplex PCR; TCRdb has only the in-frame clones, and not every one. Of several thousand clones listed, about 85% are singletons. The material was effector memory CD4+ T cells from blood, obtained before the COVID-19 pandemic. Receptors were obtained from a human donor who had COVID-19. Both conserved end residues are part of each CDR3. D genes are given only for firm matches. Size is stated for part of the rows, as once, few or many counts, or as a class when the clone is expanded.

d_call j_call cdr3_length clone_size v_call cdr3_aa cdr3_nt
- TRBJ2-7 13 few TRBV19 CASRGTFMGEQYF TGTGCCAGTAGGGGGACTTTTATGGGGGAGCAGTACTTC
- TRBJ1-5 13 - TRBV18 CASSPGGDQPQHF TGTGCCAGCTCACCTGGGGGCGATCAGCCCCAGCATTTT
TRBD2 TRBJ2-4 16 once TRBV7-2 CASSQDPGGAKNIQYF TGTGCCAGCAGCCAGGACCCGGGGGGGGCCAAAAACATTCAGTACTTC
TRBD2 TRBJ2-1 17 - TRBV5-1 CASSPSGRAGAYNEQFF TGCGCCAGCAGCCCTAGCGGGAGGGCCGGTGCCTACAATGAGCAGTTCTTC
- TRBJ2-1 14 - TRBV6-1 CASSEGGVLNEQFF TGTGCCAGCAGTGAGGGCGGGGTTCTGAATGAGCAGTTCTTC
TRBD2 TRBJ2-3 14 - TRBV28 CASTKRGRTDTQYF TGTGCCAGCACCAAGCGGGGACGCACAGATACGCAGTATTTT
- TRBJ1-2 14 - TRBV28 CASSSDGENYGYTF TGTGCCAGCAGTTCGGACGGGGAGAACTATGGCTACACCTTC
- TRBJ1-2 14 few TRBV7-3 CASSFGTRGDGYTF TGTGCCAGCAGCTTCGGGACGCGGGGGGATGGCTACACCTTC
- TRBJ1-5 19 few TRBV6-1 CASSEFRSLGRNSNQPQHF TGTGCCAGCAGTGAATTCAGGTCCCTTGGGAGAAATAGCAATCAGCCCCAGCATTTT
TRBD2 TRBJ2-7 15 few TRBV6-5 CASRVGSGRGYEQYF TGTGCCAGCAGGGTCGGGTCCGGGAGGGGGTACGAGCAGTACTTC
TRBD2 TRBJ2-5 16 - TRBV5-6 CASSPLLAGYQETQYF TGTGCCAGCAGCCCCTTACTAGCGGGGTACCAAGAGACCCAGTACTTC
TRBD1 TRBJ1-1 15 - TRBV11-2 CASSPTGAMNTEAFF TGTGCCAGCAGCCCAACAGGGGCAATGAACACTGAAGCTTTCTTT
TRBD2 TRBJ2-7 15 - TRBV7-2 CASSLILAGAYEQYF TGTGCCAGCAGCTTGATTCTAGCGGGGGCATACGAGCAGTACTTC
- TRBJ1-1 14 few TRBV10-2 CASSEYTGNTEAFF TGCGCCAGCAGTGAGTACACAGGGAACACTGAAGCTTTCTTT
- TRBJ1-1 13 - TRBV19 CVSDKGENTEAFF TGTGTATCTGATAAAGGAGAGAACACTGAAGCTTTCTTT
TRBD1 TRBJ1-2 16 - TRBV7-9 CASSPGTGPANYGYTF TGTGCCAGCAGCCCCGGGACAGGGCCCGCTAACTATGGCTACACCTTC
TRBD1 TRBJ1-4 13 few TRBV6-1 CATNRGGNEKLFF TGTGCCACCAACAGGGGCGGGAATGAAAAACTGTTTTTT
- TRBJ1-1 16 - TRBV6-1 CASSAGGGSMNTEAFF TGTGCCAGCAGTGCGGGGGGTGGGAGCATGAACACTGAAGCTTTCTTT
TRBD1 TRBJ2-2 16 once TRBV4-1 CASSQGPDRATGELFF TGCGCCAGCAGCCAAGGCCCCGACAGGGCCACCGGGGAGCTGTTTTTT
- TRBJ1-1 14 - TRBV16 CASSQFKADTEAFF TGTGCCAGCAGCCAATTTAAGGCGGACACTGAAGCTTTCTTT
TRBD1 TRBJ2-5 14 - TRBV10-3 CAISPTGGQETQYF TGTGCCATCAGCCCGACAGGGGGGCAAGAGACCCAGTACTTC
- TRBJ2-3 15 - TRBV25-1 CASTLHRRATDTQYF TGTGCCAGCACCCTCCATCGGAGGGCGACGGATACGCAGTATTTT
- TRBJ2-2 14 - TRBV5-1 CASSLNADTGELFF TGCGCCAGCAGTTTGAACGCAGACACCGGGGAGCTGTTTTTT
- TRBJ2-5 13 - TRBV5-1 CASSPGLAETQYF TGCGCCAGCAGCCCCGGGCTAGCGGAGACCCAGTACTTC
- TRBJ1-2 12 - TRBV28 CASTPSGYGYTF TGTGCCAGCACCCCCTCGGGCTATGGCTACACCTTC
TRBD1 TRBJ2-1 16 - TRBV5-1 CASSHSTGSDYNEQFF TGCGCCAGCAGCCATTCGACAGGGTCGGACTACAATGAGCAGTTCTTC
- TRBJ2-5 14 - TRBV5-6 CASSLRGLQETQYF TGTGCCAGCAGCTTACGCGGACTCCAAGAGACCCAGTACTTC
- TRBJ1-2 14 - TRBV29-1 CSVDGGELDYGYTF TGCAGCGTTGATGGGGGCGAGTTGGACTATGGCTACACCTTC
TRBD1 TRBJ2-7 13 - TRBV7-2 CASSVNRGREQYF TGTGCCAGCAGCGTGAACAGGGGGCGTGAGCAGTACTTC
- TRBJ1-2 11 - TRBV7-9 CASSLVQGQTF TGTGCCAGCAGCTTAGTACAGGGTCAAACCTTC
- TRBJ2-7 14 - TRBV28 CASSTPGVSYEQYF TGTGCCAGCAGTACCCCGGGGGTAAGCTACGAGCAGTACTTC
- TRBJ1-4 17 - TRBV6-1 CASSEASPAGPHEKLFF TGTGCCAGCAGTGAAGCCAGCCCAGCAGGGCCGCATGAAAAACTGTTTTTT
TRBD1 TRBJ1-3 15 - TRBV9 CASSDRTGTGNTIYF TGTGCCAGCAGCGACCGGACAGGGACCGGAAACACCATATATTTT
- TRBJ1-2 12 - TRBV19 CASKGGRDGYTF TGTGCCAGTAAAGGGGGAAGGGATGGCTACACCTTC
- TRBJ1-4 15 once TRBV6-1 CASQWEKATNEKLFF TGTGCCAGCCAGTGGGAGAAGGCAACTAATGAAAAACTGTTTTTT
TRBD2 TRBJ2-3 16 - TRBV7-2 CASIELAGASTDTQYF TGTGCCAGCATCGAACTAGCGGGGGCCAGCACAGATACGCAGTATTTT
- TRBJ1-2 14 - TRBV7-9 CASSSSGTNYGYTF TGTGCCAGCAGCTCCTCCGGGACAAACTATGGCTACACCTTC
TRBD2 TRBJ2-7 14 - TRBV5-1 CASSLVVAGVEQYF TGCGCCAGCAGCTTGGTGGTAGCGGGAGTCGAGCAGTACTTC
- TRBJ2-7 14 few TRBV28 CASSETWEAYEQYF TGTGCCAGCAGCGAGACTTGGGAGGCCTACGAGCAGTACTTC
- TRBJ1-2 16 - TRBV6-1 CASSGKTGHYNYGYTF TGTGCCAGCAGTGGGAAGACAGGCCATTATAACTATGGCTACACCTTC
- TRBJ2-7 13 - TRBV5-1 CASSLSPSYEQYF TGCGCCAGCAGCCTTTCCCCCTCCTACGAGCAGTACTTC
- TRBJ2-5 13 - TRBV2 CASSRQSPGTQYF TGTGCCAGCAGTCGCCAATCACCCGGGACCCAGTACTTC
- TRBJ2-1 15 - TRBV7-3 CASSLQSVQLNEQFF TGTGCCAGCAGCTTACAGTCGGTACAGCTTAATGAGCAGTTCTTC
TRBD2 TRBJ2-3 15 - TRBV19 CASSKGRGNTDTQYF TGTGCCAGTAGTAAAGGGCGGGGGAACACAGATACGCAGTATTTT
- TRBJ2-1 11 - TRBV28 CASSLNRVAFF TGTGCCAGCAGTCTGAACAGGGTAGCGTTCTTC
TRBD1 TRBJ2-3 14 - TRBV5-1 CASSPGQGGDTQYF TGCGCCAGCAGCCCGGGACAGGGCGGAGATACGCAGTATTTT
- TRBJ2-2 14 - TRBV10-3 CAISMGGNTGELFF TGTGCCATCAGTATGGGAGGGAACACCGGGGAGCTGTTTTTT
TRBD1 TRBJ2-7 16 - TRBV10-3 CAISPNPTGEGYEQYF TGTGCCATCAGCCCCAACCCGACAGGGGAAGGCTACGAGCAGTACTTC
- TRBJ2-7 12 few TRBV5-1 CASSPGQNEQYF TGCGCCAGCAGCCCCGGACAGAACGAGCAGTACTTC
TRBD1 TRBJ1-1 14 - TRBV5-6 CASSAGDSGAEAFF TGTGCCAGCAGCGCTGGGGACAGTGGCGCTGAAGCTTTCTTT
TRBD1 TRBJ2-1 14 - TRBV25-1 CASSRQGVQGEQFF TGTGCCAGCAGTCGGCAGGGGGTACAGGGTGAGCAGTTCTTC
- TRBJ1-3 17 - TRBV9 CASSVKLAGDSGNTIYF TGTGCCAGCAGCGTAAAGTTGGCAGGGGACTCTGGAAACACCATATATTTT
TRBD1 TRBJ2-1 12 - TRBV30 CAWSGPRTGKFF TGTGCCTGGAGTGGACCGAGGACAGGGAAGTTCTTC